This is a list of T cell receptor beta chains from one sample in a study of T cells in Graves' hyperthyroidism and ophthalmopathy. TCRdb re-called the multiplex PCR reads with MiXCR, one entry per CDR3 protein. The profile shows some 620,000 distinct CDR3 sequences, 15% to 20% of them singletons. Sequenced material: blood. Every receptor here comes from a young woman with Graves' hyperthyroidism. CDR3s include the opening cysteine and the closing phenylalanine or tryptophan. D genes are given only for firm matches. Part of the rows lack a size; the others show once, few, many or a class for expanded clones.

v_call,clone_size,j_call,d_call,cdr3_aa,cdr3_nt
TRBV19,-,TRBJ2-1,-,CASSTPMGGYDEQFF,TGTGCCAGTAGTACCCCGATGGGGGGATACGATGAGCAGTTCTTC
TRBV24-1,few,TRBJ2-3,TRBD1,CATGRDSSTDTQYF,TGTGCCACCGGCCGGGACAGTAGCACAGATACGCAGTATTTT
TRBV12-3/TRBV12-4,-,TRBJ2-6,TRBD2,CASSFRLAGGVGANVLTF,TGTGCCAGCAGTTTCCGACTAGCGGGAGGGGTAGGGGCCAACGTCCTGACTTTC
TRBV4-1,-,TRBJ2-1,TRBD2,CASSPRLAVYNEQFF,TGCGCCAGCAGCCCGCGACTAGCGGTCTACAATGAGCAGTTCTTC
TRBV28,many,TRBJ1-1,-,CASSFLRIGEAFF,TGTGCCAGCAGTTTCTTACGGATTGGGGAAGCTTTCTTT
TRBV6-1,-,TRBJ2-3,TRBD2,CASRAGLAGVNTQYF,TGTGCCAGCAGGGCCGGACTAGCGGGAGTAAATACGCAGTATTTT
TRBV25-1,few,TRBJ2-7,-,CASTSTETYEQYF,TGTGCCAGCACGAGTACAGAAACCTACGAGCAGTACTTC
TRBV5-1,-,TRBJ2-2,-,CASSLDEVRGELFF,TGCGCCAGCAGCTTGGATGAGGTCCGCGGGGAGCTGTTTTTT
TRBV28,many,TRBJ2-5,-,CASSFAAPDYQETQYF,TGTGCCAGCAGTTTCGCGGCCCCAGATTACCAAGAGACCCAGTACTTC
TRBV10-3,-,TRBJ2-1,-,CAISDPSLPYNEQFF,TGTGCCATCAGTGACCCTAGCCTACCCTACAATGAGCAGTTCTTC
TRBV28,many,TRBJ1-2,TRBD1,CASSPSTGEDYGYTF,TGTGCCAGCAGTCCCTCGACAGGGGAGGACTATGGCTACACCTTC
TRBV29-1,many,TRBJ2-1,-,CSVGWGGINNEQFF,TGCAGCGTTGGGTGGGGTGGCATCAACAATGAGCAGTTCTTC
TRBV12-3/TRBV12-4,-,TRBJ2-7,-,CASSPSGVQYF,TGTGCCAGCAGTCCTTCTGGGGTGCAGTACTTC
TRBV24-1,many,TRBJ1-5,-,CATSDSQGVNQPQHF,TGTGCCACCAGTGATTCACAGGGCGTCAATCAGCCCCAGCATTTT
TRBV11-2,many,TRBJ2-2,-,CASSPPGTANTGELFF,TGTGCCAGCAGCCCCCCCGGGACCGCGAACACCGGGGAGCTGTTTTTT
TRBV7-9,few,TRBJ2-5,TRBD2,CASSLAFVVGLAGEETQYF,TGTGCCAGCAGCTTAGCTTTTGTCGTGGGACTAGCGGGAGAAGAGACCCAGTACTTC
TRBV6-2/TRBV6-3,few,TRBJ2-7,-,CASSGLRTKGSEQYF,TGTGCCAGCAGTGGTCTCCGGACTAAGGGATCCGAGCAGTACTTC
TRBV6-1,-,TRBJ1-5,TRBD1,CASSEHHRGDQPQHF,TGTGCCAGCAGTGAGCACCACAGGGGGGATCAGCCCCAGCATTTT
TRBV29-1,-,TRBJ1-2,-,CSVIRDSNYGYTF,TGCAGCGTGATCCGCGACAGTAACTATGGCTACACCTTC
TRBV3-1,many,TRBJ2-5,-,CASSQGGREETQYF,TGTGCCAGCAGCCAAGGCGGCAGGGAAGAGACCCAGTACTTC
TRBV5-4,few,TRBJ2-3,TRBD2,CASSPTSGANTDTQYF,TGTGCCAGCAGCCCAACTAGCGGAGCAAACACAGATACGCAGTATTTT
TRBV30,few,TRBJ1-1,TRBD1,CAWSRQGPTEAFF,TGTGCCTGGAGTAGACAGGGGCCCACTGAAGCTTTCTTT